The sequence of this T cell receptor beta chain was determined in a study of blood T cell repertoires in COVID-19 (TCRdb year 2020). Regarding the study in general: Collaborator samples came from the United States, Italy and Spain and covered acute and convalescent phases of COVID-19. Subjects who had been exposed to COVID-19, were actively infected with it, or had recovered from it provided the deeply sampled blood TCRbeta repertoires that made up the dataset. The prospective study material was composed of cDNA or gDNA derived from T cells, B-cell-depleted T cells, or PBMCs. The repertoires were made available in a free public database intended to serve as a resource for research on the immune response to SARS-CoV-2. Where HLA class I and class II types were available, the types were taken from metadata supplied by the sample provider, not from assay-based typing. The sample metadata nearly always contained a de-identified subject ID, COVID-19 status, age in years and sex. The samples were drawn from the first 160 participants of the ongoing ImmuneRACE study and from 1,254 subjects provided by 6 global collaborators.

This clone was counted once. Its antigen is still unknown. Base qualities were left out, and no much larger clone turns up one base away. The immunoSEQ Assay, a bias-controlled multiplex PCR, was used to amplify TCRbeta CDR3 regions from genomic DNA. On the study's bioinformatics: Nucleated cell counts per sample were estimated from amplification of reference gene primers within the assay. Sequence reads were collapsed and filtered to measure the absolute abundance of every unique TCRbeta CDR3 rearrangement. For each sample, productive Simpson clonality was calculated by taking the square root of Simpson's diversity index across productive rearrangements. TCRdb's version of the immuneACCESS table is confined to in-frame rearrangements and falls short of the full clone set. An unresolved V gene accounts for under half of the shortfall where checked; the remainder is of unknown origin. Clonal size and the V and J genes are those of that table, whereas D and trimming came from the DNA. The sample yields fewer than 250,000 clones; about four fifths were counted once. Clones ranked in the top ten supply roughly 2.5% of the sample.

The CDR3 has 15 amino acids, counting the end cysteine and phenylalanine. Just the 45-base CDR3 DNA is kept, in frame starting at base 1. V lost 10 bases and J lost 7 bases, and the count of bases not matched to a germline gene is 16. The CDR1 and CDR2 encoded by the germline V gene are ENHRY and SYGVKD. Overall results and qualifications from the work: How much clinical and demographic metadata was included differed by source and by participant, and the metadata was provided uncurated.

The collaborating institutions used their own protocols to collect whole blood in K2EDTA tubes. For TCRbeta analysis, collaborators shipped samples as frozen whole blood, isolated PBMCs, or DNA extracted from either of those sample types. This receptor was identified in a woman between 35 and 50 years old with active or convalescent COVID-19. The sequenced sample was peripheral blood. The chain was built from TRBV10-3 and TRBJ2-3; TRBD2 lines up with 8 middle nucleotides. In nucleotide form, the sequence is TGTGCCAAAGTTAACCTCTGGACTAGCAGAAATACGCAGTATTTT. Its protein product is CAKVNLWTSRNTQYF.